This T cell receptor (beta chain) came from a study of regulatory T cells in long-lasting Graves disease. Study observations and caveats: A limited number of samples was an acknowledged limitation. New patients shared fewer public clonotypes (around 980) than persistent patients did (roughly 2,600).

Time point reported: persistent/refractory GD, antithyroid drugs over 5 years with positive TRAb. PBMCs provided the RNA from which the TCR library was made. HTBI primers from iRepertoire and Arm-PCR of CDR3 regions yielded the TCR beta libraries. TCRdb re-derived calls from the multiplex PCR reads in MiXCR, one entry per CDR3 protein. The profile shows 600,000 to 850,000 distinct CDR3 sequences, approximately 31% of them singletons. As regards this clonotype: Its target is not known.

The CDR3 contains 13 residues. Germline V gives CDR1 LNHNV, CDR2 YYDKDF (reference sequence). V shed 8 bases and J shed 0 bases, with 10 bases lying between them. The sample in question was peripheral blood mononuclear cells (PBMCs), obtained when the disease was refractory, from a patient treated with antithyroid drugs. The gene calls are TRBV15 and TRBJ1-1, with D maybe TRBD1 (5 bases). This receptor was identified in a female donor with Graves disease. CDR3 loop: CATRQGLNTEAFF. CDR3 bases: TGTGCCACCCGTCAGGGTTTGAACACTGAAGCTTTCTTT.